These 2 T cell receptor beta chains originate from one sample sequenced in a study of cytomegalovirus exposure and HLA in healthy donors. It was with 60 Vbeta and 13 Jbeta primers that the PCR ran. This table comes from immunoSEQ multiplex PCR, and its TCRdb copy is limited to in-frame clones, with some not included. The table includes fewer than 110,000 clones, 73% detected once. Material: PBMCs. These receptors were taken from a young man in good health and CMV-seronegative.

The chain employs TRBV14 and TRBJ1-3; no firm D call. Germline V gene lookup returns CDR1 SGHDN and CDR2 FVKESK. CDR3 length equals 14 residues. Trimming removed 0 bases at V and 9 bases at J, with 12 bases between. The CDR3 sequence is CASSQDAGPGTIYF. The DNA for the CDR3 is TGTGCCAGCAGCCAAGATGCCGGTCCGGGCACCATATATTTT.

This sequence joins TRBV5-1 and TRBJ1-2, with D tentatively TRBD1 (5 bases). V lost 0 bases and J lost 7, with 16 bases in between. Germline V gene lookup returns CDR1 SGHRS and CDR2 YFSETQ. The CDR3 runs 15 residues. The CDR3 DNA reads as TGCGCCAGCAGCTTGGGGTCAGGGAATGGAAGTGGCTACACCTTC. Translation gives CASSLGSGNGSGYTF.